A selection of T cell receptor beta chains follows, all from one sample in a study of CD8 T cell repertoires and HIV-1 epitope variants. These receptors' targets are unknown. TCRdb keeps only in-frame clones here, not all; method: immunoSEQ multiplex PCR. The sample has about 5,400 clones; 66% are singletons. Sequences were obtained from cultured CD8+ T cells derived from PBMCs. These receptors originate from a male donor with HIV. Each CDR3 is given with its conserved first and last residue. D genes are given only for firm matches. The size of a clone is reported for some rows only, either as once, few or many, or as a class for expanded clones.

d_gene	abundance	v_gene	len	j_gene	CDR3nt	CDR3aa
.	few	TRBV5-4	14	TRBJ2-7	TGTGCCAGCAGCTTGGAGCCGGACTCCTACGAGCAGTACTTC	CASSLEPDSYEQYF
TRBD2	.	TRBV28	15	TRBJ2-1	TGTGCCAGCAGTTTCAGGCGGGAGGTGTACAATGAGCAGTTCTTC	CASSFRREVYNEQFF
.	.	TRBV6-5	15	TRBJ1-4	TGTGCCAGCAGCGTTGAACGAGCAACTAATGAAAAACTGTTTTTT	CASSVERATNEKLFF
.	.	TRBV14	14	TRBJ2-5	TGTGCCAGCAGCGATTTCAGGGGTGGAGAGACCCAGTACTTC	CASSDFRGGETQYF
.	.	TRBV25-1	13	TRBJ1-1	TGTGCCAGCAGTGAATATCTAGACACTGAAGCTTTCTTT	CASSEYLDTEAFF
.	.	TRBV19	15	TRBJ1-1	TGTGCCAGTAGTATAGGTCTACGGGGATACACTGAAGCTTTCTTT	CASSIGLRGYTEAFF
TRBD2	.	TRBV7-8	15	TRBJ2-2	TGTGCCAGCAGCTCGGGACTAGCCTCCTCCGGGGAGCTGTTTTTT	CASSSGLASSGELFF
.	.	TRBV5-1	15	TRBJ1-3	TGCGCCAGCAGCCACTCAGGGGACTCTGGAAACACCATATATTTT	CASSHSGDSGNTIYF
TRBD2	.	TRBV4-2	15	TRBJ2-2	TGTGCCAGCAGCCAAGGACTAGCGGACACCGGGGAGCTGTTTTTT	CASSQGLADTGELFF
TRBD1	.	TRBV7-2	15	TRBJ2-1	TGTGCCAGCAGCTTAGTAGGGGGCGCCTACAATGAGCAGTTCTTC	CASSLVGGAYNEQFF
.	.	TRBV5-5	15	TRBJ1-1	TGTGCCAGCAGCTCTCTATCACAAGTAAACACTGAAGCTTTCTTT	CASSSLSQVNTEAFF
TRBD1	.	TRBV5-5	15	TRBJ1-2	TGTGCCAGCAGCCTAGGGGACAGCGGGAGGGGTGGCTACACCTTC	CASSLGDSGRGGYTF
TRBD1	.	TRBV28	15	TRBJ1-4	TGTGCCAGCAGTCCTCTGACAGGGGTTAATGAAAAACTGTTTTTT	CASSPLTGVNEKLFF
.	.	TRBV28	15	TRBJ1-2	TGTGCCAGCAGTCCCGACAGGCTAAGGAACTATGGCTACACCTTC	CASSPDRLRNYGYTF
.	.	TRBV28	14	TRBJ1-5	TGTGCCAGCAGTTTAGAACAGGCATATCAGCCCCAGCATTTT	CASSLEQAYQPQHF
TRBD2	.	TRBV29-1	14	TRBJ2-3	TGCAGCGTTGAAGAGCTAGCGGGGGCAGATACGCAGTATTTT	CSVEELAGADTQYF
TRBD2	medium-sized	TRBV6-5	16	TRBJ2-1	TGTGCCAGCAGTTACTCTCCTAGCGGGAGCCACAATGAGCAGTTCTTC	CASSYSPSGSHNEQFF
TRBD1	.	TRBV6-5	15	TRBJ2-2	TGTGCCAGCAGTATCCTAACAGGGGGCATCGGGGAGCTGTTTTTT	CASSILTGGIGELFF
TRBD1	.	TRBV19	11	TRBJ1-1	TGTGCCTTCTCAGGGGGCGCGGGGGCTTTCTTT	CAFSGGAGAFF
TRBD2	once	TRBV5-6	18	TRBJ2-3	TGTGCCAGCAGTGCTGGACTAGCGGGAGCGTGGGGCACAGATACGCAGTATTTT	CASSAGLAGAWGTDTQYF
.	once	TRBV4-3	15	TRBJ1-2	TGCGCCAGCAGCCAGTCGCGGGGGCTGAACTATGGCTACACCTTC	CASSQSRGLNYGYTF
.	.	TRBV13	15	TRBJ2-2	TGTGCCAGCAGCTCAGGGGAGGTGAACACCGGGGAGCTGTTTTTT	CASSSGEVNTGELFF
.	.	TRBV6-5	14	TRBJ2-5	TGTGCCAGCAGTTACGGTCAGGGCCAAGAGACCCAGTACTTC	CASSYGQGQETQYF
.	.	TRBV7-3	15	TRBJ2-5	TGTGCCAGCAGCTCTCAGGGGAGTGTGGGAGAGACCCAGTACTTC	CASSSQGSVGETQYF
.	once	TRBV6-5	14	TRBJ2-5	TGTGCCAGCAGTTACTTTCGGCCCCAAGAGACCCAGTACTTC	CASSYFRPQETQYF
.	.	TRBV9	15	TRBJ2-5	TGTGCCAGCAGCACCAGTGGCGTAACCCAAGAGACCCAGTACTTC	CASSTSGVTQETQYF
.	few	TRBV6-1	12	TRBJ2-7	TGTGCCAGCAGTCCGACTGATTACGAGCAGTACTTC	CASSPTDYEQYF
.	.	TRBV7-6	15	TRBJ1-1	TGTGCCAGCAGCCACCTAGCAGGGTCGAACACTGAAGCTTTCTTT	CASSHLAGSNTEAFF
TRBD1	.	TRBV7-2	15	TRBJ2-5	TGTGCCAGCAGCGCGACAGGGTTCGACCAAGAGACCCAGTACTTC	CASSATGFDQETQYF
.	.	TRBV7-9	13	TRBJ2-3	TGTGCCAGCAGGGAAGTCAGGTTGGATACGCAGTATTTT	CASREVRLDTQYF